This is a list of T cell receptor beta chains from one sample in a study of immune heterogeneity within non-small cell lung tumors. TCRdb redid the calling of the multiplex PCR reads with MiXCR, one entry per CDR3 protein. The sample shows about 1,900 distinct CDR3 sequences, 45% of them seen only once. The sequenced sample was lung tumor tissue. The receptors stem from a man between 65 and 80 years old with non-small cell lung cancer. Each CDR3 is given with its conserved first and last residue. The order of the fields is D gene, J gene, clone size, V gene, CDR3 protein, CDR3 DNA. D genes are given only for firm matches. A clone size is listed for some rows: how often the clone was seen (once, few, many), or a class if it is expanded.

D: NA
J: TRBJ1-5
size: NA
V: TRBV20-1
CDR3: CSAQERNPKANQPQHF
DNA: TGCAGTGCCCAGGAAAGGAACCCTAAAGCAAATCAGCCCCAGCATTTT

D: NA
J: TRBJ2-7
size: NA
V: TRBV6-1
CDR3: CASLPSAADEQYF
DNA: TGTGCCAGCCTCCCTAGCGCCGCCGACGAGCAGTACTTC

D: TRBD1
J: TRBJ1-5
size: NA
V: TRBV4-2
CDR3: CASSRQRTGLGNQPQHF
DNA: TGTGCCAGCAGCCGTCAGAGGACAGGGTTGGGCAATCAGCCCCAGCATTTT

D: TRBD1
J: TRBJ2-2
size: NA
V: TRBV12-3/TRBV12-4
CDR3: CASSLRTGDRSGELFF
DNA: TGTGCCAGCAGTTTAAGGACAGGTGATCGGAGCGGGGAGCTGTTTTTT

D: NA
J: TRBJ1-1
size: few
V: TRBV11-3
CDR3: CASSLFSNTEAFF
DNA: TGTGCCAGCAGCTTATTTTCGAACACTGAAGCTTTCTTT

D: NA
J: TRBJ1-3
size: NA
V: TRBV15
CDR3: CATSRDHRVGNTIYF
DNA: TGTGCCACCAGCAGAGATCACAGGGTCGGAAACACCATATATTTT

D: NA
J: TRBJ1-3
size: NA
V: TRBV29-1
CDR3: CSVARGNGNTIYF
DNA: TGCAGCGTTGCGCGGGGTAATGGAAACACCATATATTTT

D: NA
J: TRBJ2-1
size: NA
V: TRBV30
CDR3: CAWSPPPRNNEQFF
DNA: TGTGCCTGGAGTCCCCCCCCCAGGAACAATGAGCAGTTCTTC

D: TRBD2
J: TRBJ2-3
size: few
V: TRBV19
CDR3: CASSIGTSGSPTDTQYF
DNA: TGTGCCAGTAGTATAGGGACTAGCGGGAGCCCCACAGATACGCAGTATTTT

D: NA
J: TRBJ1-2
size: few
V: TRBV6-2/TRBV6-3
CDR3: CASSYRGRYGYTF
DNA: TGTGCCAGCAGTTACCGGGGGAGATATGGCTACACCTTC

D: NA
J: TRBJ2-7
size: few
V: TRBV20-1
CDR3: CSARDFLAYEQYF
DNA: TGCAGTGCTAGAGATTTTCTAGCGTACGAGCAGTACTTC

D: NA
J: TRBJ2-7
size: NA
V: TRBV4-2
CDR3: CANSQGTQLYEQYF
DNA: TGTGCCAACAGCCAAGGAACCCAGCTCTACGAGCAGTACTTC

D: NA
J: TRBJ1-1
size: NA
V: TRBV11-3
CDR3: CASSLDAGGSAFF
DNA: TGTGCCAGCAGCTTAGATGCTGGGGGTTCAGCTTTCTTT

D: NA
J: TRBJ2-3
size: NA
V: TRBV24-1
CDR3: CATSDWLASTDTQYF
DNA: TGTGCCACCAGTGATTGGCTAGCGTCAACAGATACGCAGTATTTT

D: NA
J: TRBJ2-7
size: NA
V: TRBV27
CDR3: CASSQVEGVRYEQYF
DNA: TGTGCCAGCAGTCAGGTAGAGGGCGTACGCTACGAGCAGTACTTC

D: TRBD1
J: TRBJ2-7
size: NA
V: TRBV10-1
CDR3: CASSPTTGGGEQYF
DNA: TGCGCCAGCAGTCCAACTACAGGGGGCGGCGAGCAGTACTTC

D: TRBD1
J: TRBJ1-6
size: NA
V: TRBV4-1
CDR3: CASSQRTGSSYNSPLHF
DNA: TGCGCCAGCAGCCAGAGGACAGGTAGCTCCTATAATTCACCCCTCCACTTT

D: NA
J: TRBJ1-1
size: NA
V: TRBV27
CDR3: CASSSRPTGVMNTEAFF
DNA: TGTGCCAGCAGTTCGCGACCGACAGGAGTCATGAACACTGAAGCTTTCTTT

D: NA
J: TRBJ1-1
size: few
V: TRBV15
CDR3: CATSRATGFKDTEAFF
DNA: TGTGCCACCAGCAGAGCCACAGGGTTTAAGGACACTGAAGCTTTCTTT

D: NA
J: TRBJ1-4
size: few
V: TRBV6-5
CDR3: CASSYTGEKLFF
DNA: TGTGCCAGCAGTTACACTGGTGAAAAACTGTTTTTT

D: NA
J: TRBJ2-5
size: NA
V: TRBV4-1
CDR3: CASSHRGIKETQYF
DNA: TGCGCCAGCAGCCATCGGGGCATAAAAGAGACCCAGTACTTC

D: TRBD2
J: TRBJ2-1
size: NA
V: TRBV12-3/TRBV12-4
CDR3: CASRTSGSTYNEQFF
DNA: TGTGCCAGCAGGACCAGCGGGAGCACGTACAATGAGCAGTTCTTC

D: TRBD2
J: TRBJ2-3
size: few
V: TRBV7-2
CDR3: CASSPGLAGDTQYF
DNA: TGTGCCAGCAGCCCCGGACTAGCGGGAGATACGCAGTATTTT

D: TRBD2
J: TRBJ2-3
size: NA
V: TRBV7-9
CDR3: CASSLPTRLASDTQYF
DNA: TGTGCCAGCAGCTTACCGACCCGACTAGCGTCAGATACGCAGTATTTT

D: NA
J: TRBJ2-7
size: few
V: TRBV20-1
CDR3: CSAKGAPGEQYF
DNA: TGCAGTGCTAAAGGGGCGCCTGGCGAGCAGTACTTC

D: NA
J: TRBJ2-3
size: NA
V: TRBV5-4
CDR3: CASSLDRQGRDTQYF
DNA: TGTGCCAGCAGCTTGGATCGCCAGGGGAGGGATACGCAGTATTTT

D: NA
J: TRBJ2-7
size: few
V: TRBV6-1
CDR3: CASIPSTSGGVDEQYF
DNA: TGTGCCAGCATCCCTAGTACTTCCGGGGGCGTCGACGAGCAGTACTTC

D: NA
J: TRBJ2-7
size: NA
V: TRBV5-4
CDR3: CASSEGQYEQYF
DNA: TGTGCCAGCAGCGAGGGACAATACGAGCAGTACTTC

D: NA
J: TRBJ1-3
size: few
V: TRBV30
CDR3: CAWSVAGTQNTIYF
DNA: TGTGCCTGGAGTGTTGCAGGGACCCAAAACACCATATATTTT

D: NA
J: TRBJ2-7
size: NA
V: TRBV9
CDR3: CASSVELPPYEQYF
DNA: TGTGCCAGCAGCGTAGAATTACCGCCCTACGAGCAGTACTTC

D: NA
J: TRBJ1-1
size: NA
V: TRBV7-9
CDR3: CASSPPPGPNTEAFF
DNA: TGTGCCAGCAGCCCCCCTCCAGGGCCGAACACTGAAGCTTTCTTT

D: NA
J: TRBJ2-5
size: NA
V: TRBV27
CDR3: CASSLGGRGREETQYF
DNA: TGTGCCAGCAGTTTAGGTGGTAGGGGACGGGAAGAGACCCAGTACTTC

D: NA
J: TRBJ1-1
size: NA
V: TRBV18
CDR3: CASSSNGGRNTEAFF
DNA: TGTGCCAGCTCGTCAAACGGGGGGAGGAACACTGAAGCTTTCTTT

D: NA
J: TRBJ2-6
size: few
V: TRBV30
CDR3: CAWKLSGANVLTF
DNA: TGTGCCTGGAAGCTCTCTGGGGCCAACGTCCTGACTTTC

D: NA
J: TRBJ1-2
size: NA
V: TRBV4-2
CDR3: CASSQEGGPLYGYTF
DNA: TGTGCCAGCAGCCAAGAAGGGGGGCCGCTCTATGGCTACACCTTC

D: TRBD2
J: TRBJ2-7
size: NA
V: TRBV20-1
CDR3: CSAFPSGGIYEQYF
DNA: TGCAGTGCCTTCCCAAGCGGGGGTATCTACGAGCAGTACTTC

D: NA
J: TRBJ2-1
size: NA
V: TRBV20-1
CDR3: CSARGIESLVQFF
DNA: TGCAGTGCTAGAGGGATAGAGAGTCTCGTGCAGTTCTTC